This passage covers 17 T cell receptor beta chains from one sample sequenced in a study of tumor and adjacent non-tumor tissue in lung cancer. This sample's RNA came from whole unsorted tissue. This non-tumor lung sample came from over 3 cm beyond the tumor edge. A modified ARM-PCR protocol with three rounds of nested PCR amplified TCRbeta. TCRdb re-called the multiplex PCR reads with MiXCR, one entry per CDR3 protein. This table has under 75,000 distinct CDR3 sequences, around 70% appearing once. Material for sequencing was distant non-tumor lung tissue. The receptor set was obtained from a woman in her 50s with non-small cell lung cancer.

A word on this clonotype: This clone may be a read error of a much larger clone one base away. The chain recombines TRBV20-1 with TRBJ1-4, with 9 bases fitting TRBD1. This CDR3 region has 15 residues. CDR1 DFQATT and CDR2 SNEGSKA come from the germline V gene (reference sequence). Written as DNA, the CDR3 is TGCAGTGCTAGAGAATACGGGACAGGGTTTTCAGAACTGTCTTTT. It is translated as CSAREYGTGFSELSF.

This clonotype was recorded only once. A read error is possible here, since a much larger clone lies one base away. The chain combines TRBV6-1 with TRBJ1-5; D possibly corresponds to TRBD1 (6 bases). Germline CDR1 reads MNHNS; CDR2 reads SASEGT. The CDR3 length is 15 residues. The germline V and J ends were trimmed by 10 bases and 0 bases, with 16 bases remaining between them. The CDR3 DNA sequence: TGTGCCAACAGGGTTAGCGCAGATAGCAATCAGCCCCAGCATTTT. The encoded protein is CANRVSADSNQPQHF.

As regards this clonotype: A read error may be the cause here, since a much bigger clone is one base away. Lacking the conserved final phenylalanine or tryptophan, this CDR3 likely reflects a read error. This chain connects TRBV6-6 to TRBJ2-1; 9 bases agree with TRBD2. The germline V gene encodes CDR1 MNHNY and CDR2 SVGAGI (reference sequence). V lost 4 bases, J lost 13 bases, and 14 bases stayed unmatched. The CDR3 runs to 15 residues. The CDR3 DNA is TGTGCCAGCAGTTCCCTCGGACTAGCGTCCCTGAAACAGTTCGTC. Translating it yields CASSSLGLASLKQFV.

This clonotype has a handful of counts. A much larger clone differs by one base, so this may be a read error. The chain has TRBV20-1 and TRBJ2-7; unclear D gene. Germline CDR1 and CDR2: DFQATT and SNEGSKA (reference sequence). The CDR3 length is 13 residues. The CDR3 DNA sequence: TGCTGTGCTAGAGTCTACTGGCCCGACGAGCAGTACTTC. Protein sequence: CCARVYWPDEQYF.

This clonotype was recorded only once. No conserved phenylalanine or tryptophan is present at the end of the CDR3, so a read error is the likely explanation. CDR3 protein: CANSLMTGTSAPEQFL. In nucleotides, the CDR3 is TGTGCCAACAGCCTAATGACCGGGACTAGCGCACCAGAGCAGTTCCTC. The chain carries TRBV11-2 and TRBJ2-1; 10 nucleotides agree with TRBD2. Germline lookup yields CDR1 SGHAT and CDR2 FQNNGV. The CDR3 consists of 16 residues.

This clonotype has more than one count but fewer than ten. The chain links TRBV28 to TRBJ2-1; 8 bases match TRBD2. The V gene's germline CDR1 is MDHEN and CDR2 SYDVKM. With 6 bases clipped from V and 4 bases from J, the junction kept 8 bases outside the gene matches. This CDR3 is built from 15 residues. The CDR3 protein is CASRVSGTAYNEQFF. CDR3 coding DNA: TGTGCCAGCAGAGTTAGCGGGACGGCGTACAATGAGCAGTTCTTC.

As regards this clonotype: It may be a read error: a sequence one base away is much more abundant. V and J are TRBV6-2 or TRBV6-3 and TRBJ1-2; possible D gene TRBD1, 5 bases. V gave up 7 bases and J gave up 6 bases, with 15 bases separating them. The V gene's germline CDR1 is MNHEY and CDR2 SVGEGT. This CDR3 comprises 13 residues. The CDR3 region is CASIPPRGDGYTF. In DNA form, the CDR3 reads TGTGCCAGCATTCCCCCCAGAGGGGATGGCTACACCTTC.

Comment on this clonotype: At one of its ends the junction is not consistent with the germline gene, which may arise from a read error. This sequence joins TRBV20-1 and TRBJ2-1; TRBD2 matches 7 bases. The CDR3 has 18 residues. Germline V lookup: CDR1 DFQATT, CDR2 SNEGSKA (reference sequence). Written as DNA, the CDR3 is TGCAGTGCTAGAGATCTCGGGAGTAGCGGGTTATTTTACAATGAGCAGTTCTTT. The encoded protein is CSARDLGSSGLFYNEQFF.

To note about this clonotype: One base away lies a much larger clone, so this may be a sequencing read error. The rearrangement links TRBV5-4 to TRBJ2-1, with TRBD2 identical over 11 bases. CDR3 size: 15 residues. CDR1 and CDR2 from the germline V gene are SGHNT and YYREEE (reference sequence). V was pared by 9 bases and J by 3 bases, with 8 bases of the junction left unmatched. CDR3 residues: CANRPGLADYNEQFF. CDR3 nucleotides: TGTGCCAACAGACCGGGACTAGCGGACTACAATGAGCAGTTCTTC.

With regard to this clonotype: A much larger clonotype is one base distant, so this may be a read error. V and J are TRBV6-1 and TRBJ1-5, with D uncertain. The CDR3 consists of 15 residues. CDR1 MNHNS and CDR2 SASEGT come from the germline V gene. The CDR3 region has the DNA TGTGCCAGCAGGGTTAGCGCAGATAGCGATCAGCCCCAGCATTTT. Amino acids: CASRVSADSDQPQHF.

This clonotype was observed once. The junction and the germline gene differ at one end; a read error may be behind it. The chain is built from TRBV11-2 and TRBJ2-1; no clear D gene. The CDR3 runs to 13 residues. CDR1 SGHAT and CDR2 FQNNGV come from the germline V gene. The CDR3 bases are TGTGCCAGCAGCCTCCCGTCTGTTAATGAGCAATTCTTC. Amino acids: CASSLPSVNEQFF.

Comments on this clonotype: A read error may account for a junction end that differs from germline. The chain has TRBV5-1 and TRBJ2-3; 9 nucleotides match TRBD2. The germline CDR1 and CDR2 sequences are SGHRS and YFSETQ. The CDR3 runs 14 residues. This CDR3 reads CASSWGTSIDTQYF. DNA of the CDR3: TGCGCCAGCAGCTGGGGGACTAGCATAGATACGCAGTATTTT.

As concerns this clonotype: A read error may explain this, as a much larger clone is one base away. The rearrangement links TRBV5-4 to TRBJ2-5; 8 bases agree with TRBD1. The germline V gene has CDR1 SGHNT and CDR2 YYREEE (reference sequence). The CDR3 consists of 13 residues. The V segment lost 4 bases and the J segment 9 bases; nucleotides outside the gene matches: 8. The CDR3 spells CASSKDRGEAQYF. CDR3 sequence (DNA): TGTGCCAGCAGCAAAGACAGGGGTGAGGCCCAGTACTTC.

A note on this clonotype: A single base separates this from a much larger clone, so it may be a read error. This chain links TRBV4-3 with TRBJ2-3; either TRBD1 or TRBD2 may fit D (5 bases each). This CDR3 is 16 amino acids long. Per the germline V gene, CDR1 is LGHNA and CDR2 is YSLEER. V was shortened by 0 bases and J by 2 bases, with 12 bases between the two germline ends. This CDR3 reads CASSQDKGRDTDTQYF. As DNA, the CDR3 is TGCGCCAGCAGCCAAGATAAGGGACGGGACACAGATACGCAGTATTTT.

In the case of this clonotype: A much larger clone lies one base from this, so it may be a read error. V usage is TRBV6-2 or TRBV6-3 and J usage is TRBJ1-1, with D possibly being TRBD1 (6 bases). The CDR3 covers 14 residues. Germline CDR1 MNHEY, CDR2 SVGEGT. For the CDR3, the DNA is TGTGCCAGCACCCTGACAGGACTGAACACTGAAGTTTTCTTT. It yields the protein CASTLTGLNTEVFF.

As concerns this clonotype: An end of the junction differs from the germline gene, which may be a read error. The CDR3 sequence is CANSYGGQGVSTEAFF. The CDR3 nucleotides read TGTGCCAACAGTTACGGAGGGCAGGGTGTGAGCACTGAAGCTTTCTTT. The V and J genes are TRBV6-2 or TRBV6-3 and TRBJ1-1; TRBD1 is a possible D gene (5 bases). The V gene's germline CDR1 is MNHEY and CDR2 SVGEGT. This CDR3 is built from 16 residues.

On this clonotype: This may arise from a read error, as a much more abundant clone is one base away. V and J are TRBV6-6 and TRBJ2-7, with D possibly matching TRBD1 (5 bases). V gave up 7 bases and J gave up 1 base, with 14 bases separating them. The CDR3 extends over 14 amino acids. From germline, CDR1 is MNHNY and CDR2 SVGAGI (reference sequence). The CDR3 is CASINADMSYEQYF. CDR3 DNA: TGTGCCAGCATAAATGCGGACATGTCCTACGAGCAGTACTTC.